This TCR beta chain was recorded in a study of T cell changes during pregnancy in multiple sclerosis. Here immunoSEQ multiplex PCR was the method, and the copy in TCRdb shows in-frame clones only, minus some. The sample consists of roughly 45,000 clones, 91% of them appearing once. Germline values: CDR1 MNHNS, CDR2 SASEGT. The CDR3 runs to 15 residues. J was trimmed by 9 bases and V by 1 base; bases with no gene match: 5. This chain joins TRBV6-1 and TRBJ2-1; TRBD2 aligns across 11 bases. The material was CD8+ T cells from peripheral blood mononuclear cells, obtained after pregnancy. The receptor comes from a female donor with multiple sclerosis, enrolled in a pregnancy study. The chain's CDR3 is CASSEGSGGAGEQFF. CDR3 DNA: TGTGCCAGCAGTGAAGGTAGCGGGGGGGCTGGTGAGCAGTTCTTC.